Shown below are 32 T cell receptor beta chains from a single sample sequenced in a study of beta chain features in type 1 diabetes (dated by TCRdb to 2016 to 2019). Library preparation employed the immunoSEQ multiplex PCR assay. The entire amount of isolated RNA was reverse transcribed using the High Capacity cDNA Reverse Transcription Kit, so the sequenced TCRB transcripts were expressed ones. Sourced from immuneACCESS, this table was stored by TCRdb with only in-frame sequences that have V and J called. A share of the clones is absent; for the studies checked, an unresolved V gene accounts for under half, and the remainder has no known explanation. For this sample there are over 150,000 clones; around 8% appear just once. Approximately 0.69% of the sample is held by the ten biggest clonotypes. Sequencing was carried out using central memory CD4+ T cells from blood. The origin of the receptors is a man aged 18 to 35 in good health.

This clone was recorded once. The J gene is TRBJ2-7, the V gene TRBV5-1; TRBD2 agrees at 11 bases. V trimming: 4 bases; J trimming: 9 bases; junction bases outside the gene matches: 12. Germline V CDR1 and CDR2: SGHRS, YFSETQ. CDR3 length: 15 amino acids. The CDR3 DNA follows: TGCGCCAGCAGCCCTGGGACTAGCGGAACCCCCGGGCAGTACTTC. Amino acids: CASSPGTSGTPGQYF.

The V call is TRBV18, the J call TRBJ1-5; the D gene is possibly TRBD1 (6 bases). The CDR3 runs to 14 residues. The germline gives CDR1 KGHSH, CDR2 LQKENI. Deletions cut 2 bases from V and 9 bases from J, with 14 bases between. The CDR3 sequence: CASSPGGAPGPQHF. DNA for the CDR3: TGTGCCAGCTCACCAGGGGGGGCTCCAGGGCCCCAGCATTTT. The whole variable domain, filled in from reference TRBV18 and TRBJ1-5, reads NAGVMQNPRHLVRRRGQEARLRCSPMKGHSHVYWYRQLPEEGLKFMVYLQKENIIDESGMPKERFSAEFPKEGPSILRIQQVVRGDSAAYFCASSPGGAPGPQHFGDGTRLSIL.

This clone appeared a few times. This rearrangement joins TRBV9 to TRBJ2-1; D gene uncertain. Germline V lookup: CDR1 SGDLS, CDR2 YYNGEE. The V end was cut by 0 bases, the J end by 0 bases, with 7 bases between. This CDR3 has 15 amino acids. As DNA, the CDR3 is TGTGCCAGCAGCGTAGGACTCTCCTCCTACAATGAGCAGTTCTTC. Its translation is CASSVGLSSYNEQFF.

This clone was observed a few times. The chain combines TRBV7-2 with TRBJ1-5, with unresolved D. Germline-derived CDR1 and CDR2 are SGHTA and FQGNSA. The length of the CDR3 is 15 residues. V was trimmed by 2 bases and J by 4 bases, leaving 12 bases between them. CDR3 loop: CASSLWRDGNQPQHF. The CDR3 bases are TGTGCCAGCAGCTTATGGCGGGATGGAAATCAGCCCCAGCATTTT.

The chain couples TRBV7-6 to TRBJ2-1, with D possibly TRBD2 on 5 matching bases. Germline CDR1 reads SGHVS; CDR2 reads FNYEAQ. The CDR3 covers 15 residues. The V gene lost 5 bases and the J gene lost 4 bases, with 15 bases spanning the gap. CDR3 nucleotide sequence: TGTGCCAGCAGCGCCGCAAGCGGACCGTACAATGAGCAGTTCTTC. Translation gives CASSAASGPYNEQFF. Supplemented by reference TRBV7-6 and TRBJ2-1, the full variable domain reads GAGVSQSPRYKVTKRGQDVALRCDPISGHVSLYWYRQALGQGPEFLTYFNYEAQQDKSGLPNDRFSAERPEGSISTLTIQRTEQRDSAMYRCASSAASGPYNEQFFGPGTRLTVL.

In its sample, this clone was seen a few times. This chain links TRBV28 with TRBJ2-1, with a weak D call TRBD2 (6 bases). The germline gives CDR1 MDHEN, CDR2 SYDVKM. CDR3 length: 15 amino acids. V was cut by 1 base and J by 8 bases, with 15 bases left in between. In nucleotides, the CDR3 is TGTGCCAGCAGTTTATCCGCGGGAAACGTCTATGAGCAGTTCTTC. Its translation: CASSLSAGNVYEQFF.

This clone has more than one count but fewer than ten. The rearrangement links TRBV6-4 to TRBJ2-3; D is perhaps TRBD2 (6 bases). Trimming pared 5 bases from V and 2 bases from J, leaving 8 bases between. The germline V gene encodes CDR1 MRHNA and CDR2 SNTAGT. The length of the CDR3 is 13 residues. CDR3 coding DNA: TGTGCCAGCAGTAGGGACTCCACAGATACGCAGTATTTT. Amino acids: CASSRDSTDTQYF.

Details on this clone: The identical CDR3 is also encoded by other nucleotide sequences in the sample. The chain links TRBV9 to TRBJ2-7, with 9 bases lining up with TRBD2. Germline values: CDR1 SGDLS, CDR2 YYNGEE. J lost 1 base, V lost 1 base, and 0 bases had no gene match. This CDR3 has 14 residues. The chain's CDR3 is CASSVTSGSYEQYF. CDR3 DNA sequence: TGTGCCAGCAGCGTAACTAGCGGGTCCTACGAGCAGTACTTC.

The rearrangement links TRBV7-3 to TRBJ2-1; no firm D call. The V end lost 3 bases, the J end lost 3 bases, and 6 bases lay between the germline ends. The germline gives CDR1 SGHTA, CDR2 FQGTGA. CDR3 size: 13 residues. The CDR3 DNA sequence: TGTGCCAGCAGCTTGACTGACTACAATGAGCAGTTCTTC. This encodes CASSLTDYNEQFF.

This clone was detected a few times. DNA for the CDR3: TGTGCCAGCAGTTTAAAAGACAGAACCTACGAGCAGTACTTC. Its protein is CASSLKDRTYEQYF. The chain is built from TRBV27 and TRBJ2-7, with a tentative D call TRBD1 (5 bases). Per the germline V gene, CDR1 is MNHEY and CDR2 is SMNVEV (reference sequence). This CDR3 region has 14 residues. Trimming pared 2 bases from V and 2 bases from J, leaving 10 bases between.

The rearrangement joins TRBV9 to TRBJ2-2; TRBD2 agrees at 7 bases. The germline CDR1 and CDR2 sequences are SGDLS and YYNGEE. V shed 4 bases, J shed 4 bases, and the junction held 16 bases outside the gene matches. This CDR3 region has 18 residues. Here the CDR3 reads CASSPRGGAGSFTGELFF. Written as DNA, the CDR3 is TGTGCCAGCAGCCCCCGGGGAGGGGCGGGGAGTTTCACCGGGGAGCTGTTTTTT.

This clone appeared a few times. V gene TRBV28 combines with J gene TRBJ1-2; TRBD1 matches at 7 bases. The length of the CDR3 is 15 residues. V was pared by 1 base and J by 6 bases, with 8 bases of the junction left unmatched. Germline CDR1 MDHEN, CDR2 SYDVKM. DNA for the CDR3: TGTGCCAGCAGTTTATTCCTTCGGACAGGACATGGCTACACCTTC. As protein: CASSLFLRTGHGYTF.

In nucleotides, the CDR3 is TGTGCCAGCAGTCAGGGACACTCATCCTACGAGCAGTACTTC. It is translated as CASSQGHSSYEQYF. The chain combines TRBV27 with TRBJ2-7, with D perhaps matching TRBD1 (6 bases). Trimming cost V 5 bases and J 1 base, with 12 bases left between them. Germline V lookup: CDR1 MNHEY, CDR2 SMNVEV (reference sequence). The CDR3 sequence is 14 residues long.

The chain joins TRBV27 to TRBJ1-4; tentatively, D is TRBD1 (6 bases). This CDR3 spans 15 amino acids. Trimming removed 5 bases from V and 3 bases from J, with 13 bases in between. Germline V CDR1 and CDR2: MNHEY, SMNVEV (reference sequence). CDR3 region: CASSKQGQANEKLFF. In DNA form, the CDR3 reads TGTGCCAGCAGTAAACAGGGTCAGGCTAATGAAAAACTGTTTTTT.

This clone appeared many times. The chain uses TRBV29-1 and TRBJ1-4; 10 positions agree with TRBD1. The germline V gene encodes CDR1 SQVTM and CDR2 ANQGSEA. The CDR3 is 13 residues long. V shed 7 bases and J 3 bases; nucleotides not matched to a gene: 2. CDR3 protein: CSGGTGANEKLFF. DNA of the CDR3: TGCAGCGGAGGGACAGGGGCTAATGAAAAACTGTTTTTT.

This clone was detected only a few times. Different DNA sequences within this sample yield the same CDR3. V gene TRBV9 combines with J gene TRBJ2-2; a weak D match, TRBD2 (8 bases). The germline V gene has CDR1 SGDLS and CDR2 YYNGEE. V was cut by 1 base and J by 8 bases, with 18 bases left in between. The CDR3 loop spans 16 amino acids. The CDR3 nucleotides are TGTGCCAGCAGCGTAACCGGGAGGGGGCGTCAGGGGGAGCTGTTTTTT. Translating gives CASSVTGRGRQGELFF.

The sample holds a few counts of this clone. The chain has TRBV19 and TRBJ1-5; maybe TRBD1 (5 bases). The length of the CDR3 is 16 residues. The V gene lost 5 bases and the J gene lost 7 bases, with 21 bases spanning the gap. Germline V gene data show CDR1 as LNHDA and CDR2 as SQIVND (reference sequence). The DNA for the CDR3 is TGTGCCAGTAGTCTCCTCGGGACCGGGAGTCAACAGCCCCAGCATTTT. Translation: CASSLLGTGSQQPQHF. Supplemented by reference TRBV19 and TRBJ1-5, the full variable domain reads DGGITQSPKYLFRKEGQNVTLSCEQNLNHDAMYWYRQDPGQGLRLIYYSQIVNDFQKGDIAEGYSVSREKKESFPLTVTSAQKNPTAFYLCASSLLGTGSQQPQHFGDGTRLSIL.

V and J are TRBV2 and TRBJ2-1; no clear D gene. The V end lost 4 bases, the J end lost 6 bases, and 7 bases lay between the germline ends. The CDR3 is 12 amino acids. CDR1 is SNHLY, CDR2 FYNNEI, per germline. CDR3 coding DNA: TGTGCCAGCAGTGTTACCGGCAATGAGCAGTTCTTC. Protein product: CASSVTGNEQFF.

As regards this clone: Other nucleotide sequences from this sample produce the same CDR3. The V and J genes are TRBV28 and TRBJ1-2; D is possibly TRBD1 (6 bases). Germline CDR1 reads MDHEN; CDR2 reads SYDVKM. The V gene lost 3 bases and the J gene lost 5 bases, with 7 bases spanning the gap. The CDR3 sequence is 12 residues long. The CDR3 DNA is TGTGCCAGCAGTTTCCAGGGGTATGGCTACACCTTC. Translating gives CASSFQGYGYTF.

The chain is built from TRBV7-3 and TRBJ2-2; the D is unclear. The CDR3 runs to 15 residues. V gave up 3 bases and J gave up 6 bases, with 14 bases separating them. Per the germline V gene, CDR1 is SGHTA and CDR2 is FQGTGA. CDR3 nucleotide sequence: TGTGCCAGCAGCTTGAATATGGGCCTCGCCGGGGAGCTGTTTTTT. Protein sequence: CASSLNMGLAGELFF. The whole variable domain, remainder taken from reference TRBV7-3 and TRBJ2-2, is GAGVSQTPSNKVTEKGKYVELRCDPISGHTALYWYRQSLGQGPEFLIYFQGTGAADDSGLPNDRFFAVRPEGSVSTLKIQRTERGDSAVYLCASSLNMGLAGELFFGEGSRLTVL.

This chain links TRBV19 with TRBJ1-1, with 7 bases matching TRBD1. CDR3 length: 13 residues. The germline V gene encodes CDR1 LNHDA and CDR2 SQIVND (reference sequence). The J segment lost 3 bases and the V segment lost 9 bases, leaving 7 bases of the junction unmatched. In nucleotides, the CDR3 is TGTGCCAGCTCGGGACAGCGGTACACTGAAGCTTTCTTT. This gives the protein CASSGQRYTEAFF.

The V call is TRBV11-1, the J call TRBJ2-5, with 11 bases identical to TRBD1. The CDR3 is made up of 16 amino acids. From germline, CDR1 is SGHAT and CDR2 FQDESV (reference sequence). The ends lost 4 bases at V and 5 bases at J; junction bases unmatched: 9. The CDR3 protein is CASSSGQGASWETQYF. Written as DNA, the CDR3 is TGTGCCAGCAGCTCCGGACAGGGGGCTTCTTGGGAGACCCAGTACTTC.

The chain uses TRBV19 and TRBJ2-1; D remains ambiguous. Trimming pared 3 bases from V and 1 base from J, leaving 10 bases between. The CDR3 spans 15 residues. Germline V gene lookup returns CDR1 LNHDA and CDR2 SQIVND (reference sequence). CDR3 sequence: CASSMNSFSYNEQFF. As DNA, the CDR3 is TGTGCCAGTAGTATGAACAGTTTTTCCTACAATGAGCAGTTCTTC.

The V and J genes are TRBV7-3 and TRBJ2-5, with 9 bases identical to TRBD1. The CDR3 covers 16 residues. The V gene's germline CDR1 is SGHTA and CDR2 FQGTGA. After removal of 5 bases from V and 5 bases from J, the junction contained 12 bases not matched to a gene. CDR3 in amino acids: CASSPQGQGGWETQYF. DNA of the CDR3: TGTGCCAGCAGCCCCCAGGGACAGGGTGGTTGGGAGACCCAGTACTTC. The entire variable domain, with the rest obtained from reference TRBV7-3 and TRBJ2-5, is as follows: GAGVSQTPSNKVTEKGKYVELRCDPISGHTALYWYRQSLGQGPEFLIYFQGTGAADDSGLPNDRFFAVRPEGSVSTLKIQRTERGDSAVYLCASSPQGQGGWETQYFGPGTRLLVL.

The chain uses TRBV19 and TRBJ1-4, with D hard to call. The CDR3 spans 14 residues. Germline CDR1 LNHDA, CDR2 SQIVND (reference sequence). V lost 0 bases, J lost 8 bases, and 10 bases lay in between. CDR3 sequence (DNA): TGTGCCAGTAGTATAGACAGCGGATCCGAAAAACTGTTTTTT. It codes for CASSIDSGSEKLFF.

This sequence joins TRBV28 and TRBJ2-1; 8 nucleotides match TRBD2. This CDR3 spans 19 amino acids. V gave up 4 bases and J gave up 5 bases; unmatched junction bases: 19. CDR1 and CDR2 from the germline V gene are MDHEN and SYDVKM. The CDR3 region is CASSSAWAGGLLVHNEQFF. The CDR3 nucleotides are TGTGCCAGCAGTTCCGCCTGGGCGGGAGGATTACTTGTTCACAATGAGCAGTTCTTC.

This clone appeared many times. J is TRBJ2-7 and V is TRBV28, with D perhaps TRBD1 (5 bases). The CDR3 contains 12 residues. Germline V CDR1 and CDR2: MDHEN, SYDVKM. The germline V and J ends were trimmed by 6 bases and 6 bases, with 12 bases remaining between them. CDR3 protein: CASREQGSEQYF. CDR3 bases: TGTGCCAGCAGAGAGCAGGGAAGCGAGCAGTACTTC.

A few counts support this clone. The genes are TRBV7-2 and TRBJ2-5, with TRBD2 as a possible D gene (7 bases). The CDR3 is 17 residues long. CDR1 and CDR2 from the germline V gene are SGHTA and FQGNSA. V was pared by 1 base and J by 5 bases, with 20 bases between. CDR3 protein: CASSLGASAGAGETQYF. The DNA of the CDR3 is TGTGCCAGCAGCTTAGGCGCTAGCGCGGGGGCGGGGGAGACCCAGTACTTC.

The sample holds a few counts of this clone. The sample holds other DNA sequences that translate to the same CDR3. The genes are TRBV7-2 and TRBJ1-2; TRBD1 agrees at 8 bases. The CDR3 has 13 residues. The ends lost 4 bases at V and 7 bases at J; junction bases unmatched: 5. Per germline, CDR1 SGHTA and CDR2 FQGNSA. The CDR3: CASSSGQGGGYTF. CDR3 sequence (DNA): TGTGCCAGCAGCTCAGGACAGGGTGGTGGCTACACCTTC.

This clone was seen more than once but under ten times. The chain combines TRBV11-3 with TRBJ2-5; 7 bases line up with TRBD2. The V segment lost 2 bases and the J segment 5 bases; nucleotides outside the gene matches: 11. CDR3 length equals 16 residues. Germline V CDR1 and CDR2: SGHNT, YENEEA. The CDR3 sequence: CASSLNSGGAGETQYF. DNA for the CDR3: TGTGCCAGCAGCTTAAATTCGGGCGGAGCGGGGGAGACCCAGTACTTC.

This clone was seen a few times. The V call is TRBV30, the J call TRBJ2-5; 9 positions match TRBD1. The germline CDR1 and CDR2 sequences are GTSNPN and SVGIG (reference sequence). The CDR3 loop spans 13 amino acids. Trimming removed 1 base from V and 5 bases from J; junction bases left unmatched: 2. CDR3: CAWSDRGLETQYF. CDR3 DNA: TGTGCCTGGAGTGACAGGGGGCTGGAGACCCAGTACTTC.

This clone was detected only a few times. The chain employs TRBV5-1 and TRBJ1-1; 10 positions match TRBD1. The CDR3 extends over 16 amino acids. Trimming at V came to 7 bases and at J to 2 bases, leaving 11 bases not matched to a gene. The germline V gene has CDR1 SGHRS and CDR2 YFSETQ. CDR3 bases: TGCGCCAGCGGACGATCTTGGGACAGGGGAAACACTGAAGCTTTCTTT. This sequence encodes CASGRSWDRGNTEAFF. Using reference TRBV5-1 and TRBJ1-1 for the parts outside the CDR3, the full variable domain is KAGVTQTPRYLIKTRGQQVTLSCSPISGHRSVSWYQQTPGQGLQFLFEYFSETQRNKGNFPGRFSGRQFSNSRSEMNVSTLELGDSALYLCASGRSWDRGNTEAFFGQGTRLTVV.